Listed below are T cell receptor beta chains from one sample, sequenced in a study of cytomegalovirus exposure and HLA in healthy donors. TCRdb's copy holds only in-frame clones and misses some; the assay was immunoSEQ multiplex PCR. The specimen's table records 53,000 or so clones. What was sequenced was PBMCs. The receptors were sampled from a male donor in good health and CMV-seropositive. Each CDR3 is given with its conserved first and last residue. Fields, in order: V gene, CDR3 protein.

V: TRBV11-2; CDR3: CASSWNRVNTEAFF
V: TRBV30; CDR3: CAWSARGGAYNEQFF
V: TRBV11-2; CDR3: CASTSGVRVTEAFF
V: TRBV18; CDR3: CASSTTRGVTQYF
V: TRBV10-3; CDR3: CAISGAETDQETQYF
V: TRBV11-3; CDR3: CASSSTGNQPQHF
V: TRBV30; CDR3: CAVGANQPQHF
V: TRBV19; CDR3: CASSIGGGAPYQETQYF
V: TRBV4-2; CDR3: CASSQDQGYEQYF
V: TRBV4-3; CDR3: CASSPQAGLAGLEQYF
V: TRBV25-1; CDR3: CASRESTEAFF
V: TRBV7-8; CDR3: CASTRGRLTTHEQYF
V: TRBV2; CDR3: CASGRQGWPEAFF
V: TRBV7-2; CDR3: CASRGGTARYEQYF
V: TRBV27; CDR3: CASSPRGLGGYTF
V: TRBV4-1; CDR3: CASSLEGARDNQPQHF
V: TRBV6-6; CDR3: CASRQERAYEQYF
V: TRBV11-2; CDR3: CASSSPGSVTGELFF
V: TRBV19; CDR3: CASSIQSSGLQQETQYF
V: TRBV4-1; CDR3: CASSQGDRRTGELFF
V: TRBV5-6; CDR3: CASTLGERVYSNQPQHF
V: TRBV19; CDR3: CASKEGLASYNEQFF
V: TRBV7-2; CDR3: CASSLEGQMVYYGYTF
V: TRBV5-4; CDR3: CASSLGTGGYTTEAFF
V: TRBV19; CDR3: CASSGGAGDEQYF
V: TRBV7-2; CDR3: CASSLRDRGGGYTF
V: TRBV4-1; CDR3: CASSQDSRAHQPQHF
V: TRBV4-1; CDR3: CASSLILLAGGNNEQFF
V: TRBV4-1; CDR3: CASSQRTGGIDEKLFF
V: TRBV9; CDR3: CASSPRGSLSYNEQFF
V: TRBV11-3; CDR3: CASSPRDSANTGELFF
V: TRBV7-3; CDR3: CASSSGGTDTQYF
V: TRBV7-6; CDR3: CASSPYQETQYF
V: TRBV18; CDR3: CASSPGQSSYNEQFF
V: TRBV5-1; CDR3: CASSLGGEDGHTF
V: TRBV7-2; CDR3: CASSLIAGQETQYF
V: TRBV27; CDR3: CASSYRPTGELFF
V: TRBV28; CDR3: CASSLDQDGTEAFF
V: TRBV4-3; CDR3: CASSQDQASTGLGYEQYF
V: TRBV2; CDR3: CASSEGASFFPSPLHF
V: TRBV27; CDR3: CASSLNKRGGVDEQFF
V: TRBV7-8; CDR3: CASRAGVRDSNPGGGYTF
V: TRBV28; CDR3: CASSSTTPVRAFF
V: TRBV29-1; CDR3: CSVRVEGNEQFF
V: TRBV19; CDR3: CASSTQGQGENYGYTF
V: TRBV5-1; CDR3: CASSLALEYNSPLHF
V: TRBV13; CDR3: CASSPGTGLEQYF
V: TRBV4-1; CDR3: CASSQSWDSAYEQYF
V: TRBV5-6; CDR3: CASSFIGWAGEGADF
V: TRBV4-3; CDR3: CASSQDGQETQYF
V: TRBV7-2; CDR3: CASTRDRYTEAFF
V: TRBV4-2; CDR3: CASSQGASGGQETQYF
V: TRBV5-4; CDR3: CASSSRTEDEKLFF
V: TRBV2; CDR3: CASSEVVAGGETQYF
V: TRBV4-3; CDR3: CASSQGTARYEQYF
V: TRBV4-3; CDR3: CASSSLAGGPDTQYF
V: TRBV7-3; CDR3: CASSPWGDYGYTF